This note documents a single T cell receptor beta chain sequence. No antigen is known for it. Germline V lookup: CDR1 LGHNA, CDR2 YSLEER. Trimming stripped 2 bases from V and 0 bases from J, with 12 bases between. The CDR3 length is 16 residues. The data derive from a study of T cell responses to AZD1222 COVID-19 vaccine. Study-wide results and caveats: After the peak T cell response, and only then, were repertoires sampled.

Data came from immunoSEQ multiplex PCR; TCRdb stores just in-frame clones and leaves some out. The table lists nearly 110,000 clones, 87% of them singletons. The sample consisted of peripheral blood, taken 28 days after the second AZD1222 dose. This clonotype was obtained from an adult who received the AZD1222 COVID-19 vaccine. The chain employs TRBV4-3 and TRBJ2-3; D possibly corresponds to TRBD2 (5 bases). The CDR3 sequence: CASSQRAASSTDTQYF. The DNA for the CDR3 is TGCGCCAGCAGCCAAAGAGCGGCCTCTAGCACAGATACGCAGTATTTT.